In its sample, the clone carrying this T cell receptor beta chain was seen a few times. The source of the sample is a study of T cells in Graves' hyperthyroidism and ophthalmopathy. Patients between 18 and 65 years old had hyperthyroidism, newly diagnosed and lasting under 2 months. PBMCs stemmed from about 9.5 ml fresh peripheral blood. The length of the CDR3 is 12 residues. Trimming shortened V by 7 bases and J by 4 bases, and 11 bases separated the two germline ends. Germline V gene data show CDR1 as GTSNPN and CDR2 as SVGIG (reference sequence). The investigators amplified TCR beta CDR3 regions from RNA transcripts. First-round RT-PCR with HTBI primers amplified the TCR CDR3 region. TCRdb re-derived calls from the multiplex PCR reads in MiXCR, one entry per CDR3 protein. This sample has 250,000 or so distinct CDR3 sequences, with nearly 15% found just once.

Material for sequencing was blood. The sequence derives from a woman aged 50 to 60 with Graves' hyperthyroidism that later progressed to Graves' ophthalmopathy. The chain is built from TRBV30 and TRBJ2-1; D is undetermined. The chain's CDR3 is CASLDAYNEQFF. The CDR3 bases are TGTGCCTCTCTGGACGCATACAATGAGCAGTTCTTC.